This TCR beta chain derives from a study of cytomegalovirus exposure and HLA in healthy donors. The study sampled nominally healthy donors, though unrecorded immune exposures were likely. In its sample, this clone was seen a few times. Antigen specificity is unknown. Primers included in the PCR were 60 Vbeta and 13 Jbeta primers. Profiled with immunoSEQ multiplex PCR; TCRdb holds only in-frame clones, not every one. Among approximately 120,000 clones listed, about 76% were seen once. The CDR3 is 15 amino acids. V gave up 0 bases and J gave up 8 bases, with 16 bases separating them. The germline gives CDR1 LGHNA, CDR2 YNFKEQ. Study-wide results and caveats: Later work found that TCR association rates differed between HLA loci; DRB1 had the most and HLA-C the fewest.

This sequence joins TRBV4-2 and TRBJ1-2; a possible D gene is TRBD1 (5 bases). Sequencing was performed on PBMCs. The source is a man aged 35 to 55 in good health and CMV-seronegative. CDR3 protein: CASSQDRSRVGGYTF. CDR3 coding DNA: TGTGCCAGCAGCCAAGATCGATCCAGGGTCGGCGGCTACACCTTC.